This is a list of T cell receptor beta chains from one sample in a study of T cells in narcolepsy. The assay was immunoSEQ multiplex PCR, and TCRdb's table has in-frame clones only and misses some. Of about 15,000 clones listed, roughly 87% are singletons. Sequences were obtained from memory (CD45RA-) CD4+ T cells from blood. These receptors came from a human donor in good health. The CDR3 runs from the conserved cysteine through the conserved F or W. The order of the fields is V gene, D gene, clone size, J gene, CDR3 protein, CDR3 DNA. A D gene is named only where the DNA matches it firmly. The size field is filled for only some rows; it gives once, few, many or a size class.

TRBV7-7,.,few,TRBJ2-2,CASSLAFGELFF,TGTGCCAGCAGCTTAGCGTTCGGGGAGCTGTTTTTT
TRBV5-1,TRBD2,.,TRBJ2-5,CASRGLAGPQETQYF,TGCGCCAGCAGGGGACTAGCGGGGCCTCAAGAGACCCAGTACTTC
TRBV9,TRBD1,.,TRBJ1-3,CASSPRQGPYSGNTIYF,TGTGCCAGCAGCCCTAGACAGGGCCCCTACTCTGGAAACACCATATATTTT
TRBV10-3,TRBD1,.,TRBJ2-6,CAHRGQGASGANVLTF,TGTGCCCATCGGGGACAGGGGGCGTCCGGGGCCAACGTCCTGACTTTC
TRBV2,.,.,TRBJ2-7,CASSGGASYEQYF,TGTGCCAGCAGTGGGGGAGCGTCCTACGAGCAGTACTTC
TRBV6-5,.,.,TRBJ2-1,CASSYISTFNEQFF,TGTGCCAGCAGTTACATTAGTACCTTCAATGAGCAGTTCTTC
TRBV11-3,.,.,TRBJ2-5,CASTYRGARQYF,TGTGCCAGCACCTACCGAGGAGCGAGGCAGTACTTC
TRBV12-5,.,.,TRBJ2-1,CASGLGYQVTVFF,TGTGCTAGTGGTTTGGGTTATCAGGTAACCGTGTTCTTC
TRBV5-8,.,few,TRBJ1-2,CASSLDQGRGYGYTF,TGTGCCAGCAGCTTGGATCAGGGGCGCGGCTATGGCTACACCTTC
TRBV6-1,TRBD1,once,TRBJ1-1,CASSEFTGGRAFF,TGTGCCAGCAGTGAATTCACAGGGGGAAGGGCTTTCTTT
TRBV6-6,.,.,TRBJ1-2,CASSYSGSGGYTF,TGTGCCAGCAGTTACTCAGGGTCCGGTGGCTACACCTTC
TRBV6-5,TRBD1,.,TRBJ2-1,CASSPGQGKRFF,TGTGCCAGCAGCCCTGGACAGGGAAAAAGGTTCTTC
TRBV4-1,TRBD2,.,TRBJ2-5,CASSQDPPSGQETQYF,TGCGCCAGCAGCCAAGACCCACCTAGCGGACAAGAGACCCAGTACTTC
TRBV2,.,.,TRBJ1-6,CASSAAEHTTPLHF,TGTGCCAGCAGTGCGGCAGAACATACTACACCCCTCCACTTT
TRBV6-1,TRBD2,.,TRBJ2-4,CASSVRLAGGGAKNIQYF,TGTGCCAGCAGTGTCCGACTAGCGGGAGGAGGAGCCAAAAACATTCAGTACTTC
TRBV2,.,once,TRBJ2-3,CASSMGGNTDTQYF,TGTGCCAGCAGTATGGGCGGAAACACAGATACGCAGTATTTT
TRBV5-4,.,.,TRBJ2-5,CASSLGVAQETQYF,TGTGCCAGCAGCTTGGGAGTGGCTCAAGAGACCCAGTACTTC
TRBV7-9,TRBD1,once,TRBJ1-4,CASSWRQGDQLFF,TGTGCCAGCAGCTGGCGACAGGGGGATCAGCTGTTTTTT
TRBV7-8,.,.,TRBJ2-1,CASSLSGNEQFF,TGTGCCAGCAGCTTATCGGGCAATGAGCAGTTCTTC
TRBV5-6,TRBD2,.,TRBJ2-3,CASSFPSGISSTDTQYF,TGTGCCAGCAGCTTCCCTAGCGGGATATCATCCACAGATACGCAGTATTTT
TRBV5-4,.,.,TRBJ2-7,CASSTTRGERYEQYF,TGTGCCAGCAGCACGACCAGGGGAGAGAGGTACGAGCAGTACTTC
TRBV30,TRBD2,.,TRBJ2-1,CAGGGPSYNEQFF,TGTGCTGGGGGGGGACCCTCCTACAATGAGCAGTTCTTC
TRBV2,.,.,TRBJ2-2,CASSGVLKWGELFF,TGTGCCAGCAGTGGCGTATTGAAGTGGGGGGAGCTGTTTTTT
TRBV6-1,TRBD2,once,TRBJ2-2,CASRVTSGNTGELFF,TGTGCCAGCAGGGTAACTAGCGGAAACACCGGGGAGCTGTTTTTT
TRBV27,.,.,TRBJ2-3,CASSFRGITDTQYF,TGTGCCAGCAGTTTTCGGGGAATTACAGATACGCAGTATTTT
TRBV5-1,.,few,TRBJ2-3,CASSVEWGRDTQYF,TGCGCCAGCAGCGTGGAGTGGGGTAGGGATACGCAGTATTTT
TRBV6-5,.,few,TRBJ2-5,CASSPRVGTQYF,TGTGCCAGCAGTCCCCGGGTAGGGACCCAGTACTTC
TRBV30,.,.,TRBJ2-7,CAWTGSYEQYF,TGTGCCTGGACAGGGTCCTACGAGCAGTACTTC
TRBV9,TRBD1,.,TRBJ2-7,CASKPGQGAEQYF,TGTGCCAGCAAACCAGGGCAGGGGGCCGAGCAGTACTTC
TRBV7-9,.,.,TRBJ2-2,CARHPDRELFF,TGTGCCAGACATCCGGATCGGGAGCTGTTTTTT
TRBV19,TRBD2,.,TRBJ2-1,CASSMAGGPYNEQFF,TGTGCCAGTAGTATGGCGGGAGGACCCTACAATGAGCAGTTCTTC
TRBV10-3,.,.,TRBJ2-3,CAISETHGTDTQYF,TGTGCCATCAGTGAGACCCATGGGACAGATACGCAGTATTTT
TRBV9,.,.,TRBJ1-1,CASSVAVNTEAFF,TGTGCCAGCAGCGTAGCTGTGAACACTGAAGCTTTCTTT
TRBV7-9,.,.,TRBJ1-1,CASSLGRVGTEAFF,TGTGCCAGCAGCTTAGGGAGGGTGGGCACTGAAGCTTTCTTT
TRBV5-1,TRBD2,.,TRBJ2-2,CASRGGSVNTGELFF,TGCGCCAGCCGCGGGGGGTCAGTGAACACCGGGGAGCTGTTTTTT
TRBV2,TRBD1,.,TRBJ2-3,CASSHTPGQYTDTQYF,TGTGCCAGCAGTCATACCCCGGGACAGTACACAGATACGCAGTATTTT
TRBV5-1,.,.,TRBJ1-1,CASSAQGRGNTEAFF,TGCGCCAGCAGCGCCCAGGGCCGGGGCAACACTGAAGCTTTCTTT
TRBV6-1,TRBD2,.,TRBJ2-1,CASAGLADEQFF,TGTGCCAGCGCGGGACTAGCGGATGAGCAGTTCTTC
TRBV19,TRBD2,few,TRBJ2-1,CASSVSGALVEQFF,TGTGCCAGTAGTGTAAGCGGGGCCCTTGTTGAGCAGTTCTTC
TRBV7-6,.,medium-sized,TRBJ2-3,CASSFGTTDTQYF,TGTGCCAGCAGCTTCGGGACTACAGATACGCAGTATTTT
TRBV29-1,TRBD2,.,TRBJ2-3,CSLIAGSTDTQYF,TGCAGCTTAATAGCGGGTAGCACAGATACGCAGTATTTT
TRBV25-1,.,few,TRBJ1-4,CASSESQTHEEKLFF,TGTGCCAGCAGTGAATCTCAGACCCATGAGGAAAAACTGTTTTTT
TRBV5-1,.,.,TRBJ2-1,CASANRADTSYNEQFF,TGCGCCAGCGCGAACCGGGCGGACACCTCCTACAATGAGCAGTTCTTC
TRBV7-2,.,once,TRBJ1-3,CASSTEGTKGNTIYF,TGTGCCAGCAGCACCGAAGGGACGAAAGGAAACACCATATATTTT
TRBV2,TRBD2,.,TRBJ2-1,CASSGTSPSYNEQFF,TGTGCCAGCAGTGGGACTAGTCCCTCCTACAATGAGCAGTTCTTC
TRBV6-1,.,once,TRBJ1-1,CASSPRDTLNTEAFF,TGTGCCAGCAGTCCCCGGGACACCTTGAACACTGAAGCTTTCTTT
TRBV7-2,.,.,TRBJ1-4,CASSLKRWEKLFF,TGTGCCAGCAGCCTTAAGAGGTGGGAAAAACTGTTTTTT